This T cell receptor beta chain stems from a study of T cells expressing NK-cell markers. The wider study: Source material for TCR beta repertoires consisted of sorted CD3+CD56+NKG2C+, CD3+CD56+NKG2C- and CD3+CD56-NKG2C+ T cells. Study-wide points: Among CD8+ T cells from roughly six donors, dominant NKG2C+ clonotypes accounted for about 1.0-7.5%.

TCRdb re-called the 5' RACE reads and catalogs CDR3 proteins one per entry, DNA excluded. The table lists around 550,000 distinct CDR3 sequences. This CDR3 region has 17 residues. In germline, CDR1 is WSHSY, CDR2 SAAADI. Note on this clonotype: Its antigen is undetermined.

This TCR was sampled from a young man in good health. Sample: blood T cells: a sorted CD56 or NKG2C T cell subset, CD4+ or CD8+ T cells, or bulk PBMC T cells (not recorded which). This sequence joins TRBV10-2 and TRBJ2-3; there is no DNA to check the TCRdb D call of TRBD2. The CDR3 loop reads CASSDISGRAEPDTQYF.